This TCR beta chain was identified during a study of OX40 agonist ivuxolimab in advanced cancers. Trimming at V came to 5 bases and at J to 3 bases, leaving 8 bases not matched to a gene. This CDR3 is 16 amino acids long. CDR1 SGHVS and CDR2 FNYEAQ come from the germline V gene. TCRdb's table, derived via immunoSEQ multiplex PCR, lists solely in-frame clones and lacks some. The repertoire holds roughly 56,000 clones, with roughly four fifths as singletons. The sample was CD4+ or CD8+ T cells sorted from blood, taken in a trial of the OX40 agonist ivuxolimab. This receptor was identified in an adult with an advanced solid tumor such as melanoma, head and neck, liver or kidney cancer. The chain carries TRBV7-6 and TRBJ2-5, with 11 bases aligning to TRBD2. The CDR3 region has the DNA TGTGCCAGCAGCCCGAGACTAGCGGGGACCGAAGAGACCCAGTACTTC. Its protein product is CASSPRLAGTEETQYF. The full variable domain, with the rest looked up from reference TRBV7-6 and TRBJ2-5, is GAGVSQSPRYKVTKRGQDVALRCDPISGHVSLYWYRQALGQGPEFLTYFNYEAQQDKSGLPNDRFSAERPEGSISTLTIQRTEQRDSAMYRCASSPRLAGTEETQYFGPGTRLLVL.